The source of this T cell receptor (beta chain) is a study of T cells after yellow fever vaccination. At the level of the study: In the case of low-cell-number fractions, SMART-Seq v4 Ultra Low Input was used for preparation.

Germline-derived CDR1 and CDR2 are LGHNA and YSLEER. This CDR3 comprises 14 residues. V gave up 0 bases and J gave up 6 bases, with 12 bases separating them. TCRdb analysed the 5' RACE reads with MiXCR anew, one entry per CDR3 protein. This sample has 300,000 to 450,000 distinct CDR3 sequences, with 6% to 8% found just once. General observations from the study: A minor fraction of clonotypes spanned both CD4 and CD8 compartments.

Turning to this clonotype: Its antigen is as yet unknown.

The chain couples TRBV4-3 to TRBJ2-7, with unresolved D. Sequences were derived from PBMCs, sampled 5 days after the yellow fever booster vaccination. The clonotype was recovered from a man aged 25-45 years who received the YFV17D yellow fever vaccine. CDR3 nucleotide sequence: TGCGCCAGCAGCCAAGAGGAAAGGGTTTCCGAGCAGTACTTC. Protein product: CASSQEERVSEQYF.